Listed here is a single T cell receptor beta chain. The CDR3 contains 14 residues. The data are from a study of blood T cell repertoires in COVID-19. Study summary: Sources were T cells, B-cell-depleted T cells, or PBMCs; the material itself was cDNA or gDNA.

The table came from immunoSEQ multiplex PCR; TCRdb's copy has only in-frame clones and leaves some out. The repertoire holds 300,000 to 450,000 clones, approximately 91% seen once, with 1% in the top ten. The chain combines TRBV21-1 with TRBJ2-5; TRBD2 is the table's D call, not checked against the DNA. TRBV21-1 is marked as a pseudogene. This TCR was recovered from a woman aged 25-40 years who had been exposed to COVID-19. Sequenced input: PBMCs or T cells enriched from blood (not recorded which). The CDR3 reads CASSGTRAVETQYF. The CDR3 DNA reads TGTGCCAGCAGCGGGACTAGGGCTGTGGAGACCCAGTACTTC.